The rows below give T cell receptor beta chains drawn from one sample of a study of T cells after posttransplantation cyclophosphamide. Only in-frame clones appear in the TCRdb table, and some are missing; sequencing was by immunoSEQ multiplex PCR. The profile covers 7,500 to 10,000 clones, with around 89% appearing a single time and 4.2% taken by the ten largest. The sequencing here drew on PBMCs, taken almost 450 days after allogeneic stem cell transplant with calcineurin inhibitor and methotrexate. The receptors here all came from a male patient in his fifties who received an allogeneic stem cell transplant from an unrelated donor, was CMV-positive, and had chronic GVHD only. Some of the T cells might come from the graft donor. Both conserved end residues are part of each CDR3. The D gene is left open where the match is weak. Expanded clones are given a class, and other clones once, few, many or no size at all.

V: TRBV6-1
D: NA
J: TRBJ1-5
size: NA
DNA: TGTGCCAGCAGTGACGGAGATAGCAATCAGCCCCAGCATTTT
CDR3: CASSDGDSNQPQHF

V: TRBV11-2
D: NA
J: TRBJ1-1
size: NA
DNA: TGTGCCAGCAGCTTAGTCGCTGAAGCTTTCTTT
CDR3: CASSLVAEAFF

V: TRBV5-5
D: TRBD1
J: TRBJ2-5
size: NA
DNA: TGTGCCAGCACCAACCAGGGGGCGCTGGGAGAGACCCAGTACTTC
CDR3: CASTNQGALGETQYF

V: TRBV18
D: TRBD1
J: TRBJ1-4
size: NA
DNA: TGTGCCAGCTCTCAACAGGGGGCGCGATTAAGCGAAAAACTGTTTTTT
CDR3: CASSQQGARLSEKLFF

V: TRBV7-2
D: NA
J: TRBJ2-2
size: NA
DNA: TGTGCCAGCAGCTCCCCGGGACTGACGACGGGCGGGGAGCTGTTTTTT
CDR3: CASSSPGLTTGGELFF

V: TRBV2
D: NA
J: TRBJ2-7
size: NA
DNA: TGTGCCAGCAGTGATAGGGGATACGAGCAGTACTTC
CDR3: CASSDRGYEQYF

V: TRBV5-6
D: TRBD1
J: TRBJ2-3
size: NA
DNA: TGTGCCAGCAGCTGGGGACAGGGGGTTTCAGATACGCAGTATTTT
CDR3: CASSWGQGVSDTQYF

V: TRBV2
D: TRBD1
J: TRBJ2-7
size: NA
DNA: TGTGCCAGCAGTGACGGACAGGGCTCCTACGAGCAGTACTTC
CDR3: CASSDGQGSYEQYF

V: TRBV2
D: NA
J: TRBJ1-2
size: NA
DNA: TGTGCCAGCAGGACACAGGGTGTAGGCTATGGCTACACCTTC
CDR3: CASRTQGVGYGYTF

V: TRBV7-9
D: TRBD1
J: TRBJ2-7
size: NA
DNA: TGTGCCAGCAGCCCAGGGGGCGAGCAGTACTTC
CDR3: CASSPGGEQYF

V: TRBV29-1
D: TRBD1
J: TRBJ1-5
size: NA
DNA: TGCAGCGTTTGGACAGGTGGTAAAAATCAGCCCCAGCATTTT
CDR3: CSVWTGGKNQPQHF

V: TRBV19
D: NA
J: TRBJ1-5
size: few
DNA: TGTGCCAGTAGTATAGCCGTCAATCAGCCCCAGCATTTT
CDR3: CASSIAVNQPQHF

V: TRBV6-1
D: NA
J: TRBJ2-3
size: NA
DNA: TGTGCCAGCAGTGGCGGGACTCGAGCTAGCACAGATACGCAGTATTTT
CDR3: CASSGGTRASTDTQYF

V: TRBV5-1
D: TRBD1
J: TRBJ1-2
size: once
DNA: TGCGCCAGCAGCTTAAACGGCCTCATGGGGCGCCAGGGGGCTGACTATGGCTACACCTTC
CDR3: CASSLNGLMGRQGADYGYTF

V: TRBV2
D: TRBD1
J: TRBJ1-2
size: NA
DNA: TGTGCCAGCAGTGAAGTCCGGGACAGGGGTAGCTACACCTTC
CDR3: CASSEVRDRGSYTF

V: TRBV9
D: NA
J: TRBJ2-2
size: once
DNA: TGTGCCAGCAGCGTAGCTGGAGTCACCGGGGAGCTGTTTTTT
CDR3: CASSVAGVTGELFF

V: TRBV7-9
D: TRBD2
J: TRBJ2-5
size: NA
DNA: TGTGCCAGCAGCTCTAGCGGGGGGGCCAGAGAGACCCAGTACTTC
CDR3: CASSSSGGARETQYF

V: TRBV7-2
D: TRBD2
J: TRBJ2-1
size: once
DNA: TGTGCCACCGCGGGAGGTTCCTACAATGAGCAGTTCTTC
CDR3: CATAGGSYNEQFF

V: TRBV4-1
D: NA
J: TRBJ2-1
size: NA
DNA: TGCGCCAGTCGAGGAGCGGGTGGCAATGAGCAGTTCTTC
CDR3: CASRGAGGNEQFF

V: TRBV9
D: TRBD1
J: TRBJ1-2
size: NA
DNA: TGTGCCAGCCATAGACAGGGGGATGGCTACACCTTC
CDR3: CASHRQGDGYTF

V: TRBV7-3
D: NA
J: TRBJ2-1
size: NA
DNA: TGTGCCAGCAGCTTAACGGGGGGAGGCTCCTACAATGAGCAGTTCTTC
CDR3: CASSLTGGGSYNEQFF

V: TRBV2
D: TRBD2
J: TRBJ2-3
size: NA
DNA: TGTGCCATCTCCGGGAGGGCCGTGGCAGATACGCAGTATTTT
CDR3: CAISGRAVADTQYF

V: TRBV19
D: TRBD2
J: TRBJ2-1
size: NA
DNA: TGTGCCAGTAGTCCGGGGACTAGCGGGAGCAATGAGCAGTTCTTC
CDR3: CASSPGTSGSNEQFF

V: TRBV28
D: NA
J: TRBJ1-4
size: few
DNA: TGTGCCAGCAGCCCCGGAGGGCCCGGACTGTCACTGAAACTGTTTTTT
CDR3: CASSPGGPGLSLKLFF

V: TRBV28
D: NA
J: TRBJ2-7
size: NA
DNA: TGTGCCAGCAGTTTATTCTCAGGGTATAGCTACGAGCAGTACTTC
CDR3: CASSLFSGYSYEQYF

V: TRBV9
D: NA
J: TRBJ1-1
size: NA
DNA: TGTGCCAGCAGCGTAGGGGGCTGGAACACTGAAGCTTTCTTT
CDR3: CASSVGGWNTEAFF

V: TRBV4-1
D: TRBD1
J: TRBJ1-2
size: NA
DNA: TGCGCCAGCAGCCAAGAACTAGGGACAGGGGACTATGGCTACACCTTC
CDR3: CASSQELGTGDYGYTF

V: TRBV7-9
D: TRBD2
J: TRBJ2-7
size: NA
DNA: TGTGCCAGCAGCACGTTGGGACTAGCGGGGCCCTACGAGCAGTACTTC
CDR3: CASSTLGLAGPYEQYF

V: TRBV6-1
D: TRBD1
J: TRBJ1-1
size: NA
DNA: TGTGCCAGCAGCCTTGGGACAGGCACTGGGACTGAAGCTTTCTTT
CDR3: CASSLGTGTGTEAFF

V: TRBV5-8
D: NA
J: TRBJ2-1
size: NA
DNA: TGTGCCAGCAGCTTAATGGCCAACAATGAGCAGTTCTTC
CDR3: CASSLMANNEQFF

V: TRBV28
D: TRBD1
J: TRBJ2-5
size: NA
DNA: TGTGCCATTACTCCACCAGGGGGCGTGGAGACCCAGTACTTC
CDR3: CAITPPGGVETQYF

V: TRBV4-3
D: TRBD2
J: TRBJ2-1
size: once
DNA: TGCGCCAGCAGCCAAGCGCTCGGGAGGGCATGGGAGCAGTTCTTC
CDR3: CASSQALGRAWEQFF

V: TRBV5-6
D: NA
J: TRBJ1-3
size: few
DNA: TGTGCCAGCAGCTACACAGGAAACACCATATATTTT
CDR3: CASSYTGNTIYF

V: TRBV7-3
D: TRBD2
J: TRBJ2-2
size: NA
DNA: TGTGCCAGCAGCCTTTCCCTAGCGGGAGAGGAAGGGGAGCTGTTTTTT
CDR3: CASSLSLAGEEGELFF

V: TRBV11-2
D: NA
J: TRBJ2-1
size: NA
DNA: TGTGCCAGCAGCTTAGGTGGGAGGTCCTACAATGAGCAGTTCTTC
CDR3: CASSLGGRSYNEQFF

V: TRBV28
D: NA
J: TRBJ2-7
size: NA
DNA: TGTGCCAGCAGTTTAACGGGAGTCGGTTACGAGCAGTACTTC
CDR3: CASSLTGVGYEQYF

V: TRBV7-9
D: NA
J: TRBJ1-1
size: NA
DNA: TGTGCCAGCAGCCCCAGAGGACTGGGTTATACTGAAGCTTTCTTT
CDR3: CASSPRGLGYTEAFF

V: TRBV7-9
D: NA
J: TRBJ1-4
size: NA
DNA: TGTGCCAGCAGCTTAGGGTCAACAGGTTCAAATGAAAAACTGTTTTTT
CDR3: CASSLGSTGSNEKLFF

V: TRBV21-1
D: NA
J: TRBJ2-6
size: once
DNA: TGTGCCAGCCGCCCCGGGACAGGGCCTTTTAGCTCTGGGGCCAACGTCCTGACTTTC
CDR3: CASRPGTGPFSSGANVLTF

V: TRBV25-1
D: NA
J: TRBJ1-3
size: NA
DNA: TGTGCCAGCAGTGATGACAGGCGTGGTGGAAACACCATATATTTT
CDR3: CASSDDRRGGNTIYF

V: TRBV4-1
D: TRBD2
J: TRBJ2-7
size: NA
DNA: TGCGCCAGCAGCCGACCGGGGGGCGAGCAGTACTTC
CDR3: CASSRPGGEQYF